This TCR beta chain was identified during a study of OX40 agonist ivuxolimab in advanced cancers. Across the study: Eligibility rules accepted prior anti-PD-1, anti-PD-L1 or anti-CTLA-4 therapy, and 40% had some. General study findings and limits: By week 6 at 0.1 to 3.0 mg/kg, blood CD4+ and CD8+ T cells had expanded clonally.

Sequencing used immunoSEQ multiplex PCR; TCRdb keeps in-frame clones, though not all of them. The table has roughly 95,000 clones, 70% to 90% seen once; the top ten hold over 1.5%. Autoimmune disease history or systemic immunosuppression excluded patients. In regard to this clone: Its antigen is not identified.

The junction had 8 bases not matched to a gene; V was cut back by 2 bases and J by 4 bases. CDR3 length: 16 residues. The germline V gene encodes CDR1 SGHNT and CDR2 YYREEE (reference sequence). The sample consisted of CD4+ or CD8+ T cells sorted from blood, taken in a trial of the OX40 agonist ivuxolimab. This chain uses TRBV5-4 with TRBJ2-2, with 7 bases aligning to TRBD2. The clonotype originates from an adult with an advanced solid tumor such as melanoma, head and neck, liver or kidney cancer. CDR3 loop: CASSLPGGGGTGELFF. CDR3 nucleotide sequence: TGTGCCAGCAGCTTACCGGGAGGCGGTGGCACCGGGGAGCTGTTTTTT.